The entry that follows covers one T cell receptor (beta chain) sequence. Its antigen is not known. The CDR3 totals 13 residues. V was cut by 5 bases and J by 5 bases, with 9 bases left in between. Germline lookup yields CDR1 SGHVS and CDR2 FQNEAQ. The data were obtained in a study of blood T cell dynamics during melanoma immunotherapy. About the research overall: Metastatic melanoma patients received first-line pembrolizumab or nivolumab plus ipilimumab.

Study-wide results and caveats: It remained unknown if the driving T cell clones were melanoma-specific.

Sequencing was performed with immunoSEQ multiplex PCR; in TCRdb, only in-frame clones are kept and a portion is missing. The profile shows under 6,500 clones, about four fifths of them singletons. Specified time point: week 3, after first cycle of checkpoint inhibitor. Apart from two fast progressors, RECIST 1.1 response was judged 12 weeks post-infusion. The rearrangement links TRBV7-8 to TRBJ1-4; D unresolved. This clonotype originated in a human donor with melanoma. Some clones in this sample may be carry-over from other donors' samples. The specimen comprised blood, sampled from a patient treated with checkpoint blockade. As DNA, the CDR3 is TGTGCCAGCAGCCCGCGCCTAAATGAAAAACTGTTTTTT. This gives the protein CASSPRLNEKLFF.